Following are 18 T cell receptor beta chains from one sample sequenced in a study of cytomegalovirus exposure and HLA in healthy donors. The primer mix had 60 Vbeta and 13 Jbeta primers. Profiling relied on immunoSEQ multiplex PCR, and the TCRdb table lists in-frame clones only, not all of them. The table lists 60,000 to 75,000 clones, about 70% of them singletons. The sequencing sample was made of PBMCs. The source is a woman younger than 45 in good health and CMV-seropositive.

The DNA of the CDR3 is TGTGCCACCAGCGCGCGATCCTCCCGCCCCTCCACCTACGAGCAGTACTTC. Protein sequence: CATSARSSRPSTYEQYF. The chain recombines TRBV15 with TRBJ2-7, with D unclear. Trimming took 5 bases from V and 2 from J, leaving 22 bases between them. The CDR3 is 17 residues long. The germline V gene encodes CDR1 LNHNV and CDR2 YYDKDF (reference sequence).

This CDR3 reads CAISESLGSRYTF. Here the CDR3 DNA reads TGTGCCATCAGTGAGTCGCTAGGAAGCCGCTACACCTTC. V and J are TRBV10-3 and TRBJ1-2; no reliable D call. The germline V and J ends were trimmed by 0 bases and 9 bases, with 11 bases remaining between them. There are 13 residues in the CDR3. Germline CDR1 is ENHRY and CDR2 is SYGVKD.

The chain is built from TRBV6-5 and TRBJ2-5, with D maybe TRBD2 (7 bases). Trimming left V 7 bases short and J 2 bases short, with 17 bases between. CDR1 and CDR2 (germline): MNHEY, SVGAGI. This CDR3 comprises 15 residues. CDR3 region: CASKKGGRGQETQYF. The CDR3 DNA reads TGTGCCAGCAAAAAGGGGGGGCGGGGGCAAGAGACCCAGTACTTC.

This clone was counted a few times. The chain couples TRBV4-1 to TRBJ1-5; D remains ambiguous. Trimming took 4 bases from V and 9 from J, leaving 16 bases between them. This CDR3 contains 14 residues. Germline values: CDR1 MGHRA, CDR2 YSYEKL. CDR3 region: CASSPVPQERPQHF. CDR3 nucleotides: TGCGCCAGCAGCCCAGTACCTCAGGAACGGCCCCAGCATTTT.

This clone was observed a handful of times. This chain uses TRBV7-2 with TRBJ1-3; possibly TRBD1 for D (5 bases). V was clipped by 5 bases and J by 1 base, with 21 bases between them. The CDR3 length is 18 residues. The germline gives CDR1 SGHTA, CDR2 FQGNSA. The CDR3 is CASSLTRQTPLSGNTIYF. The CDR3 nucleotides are TGTGCCAGCAGCCTTACCCGACAGACACCACTATCTGGAAACACCATATATTTT.

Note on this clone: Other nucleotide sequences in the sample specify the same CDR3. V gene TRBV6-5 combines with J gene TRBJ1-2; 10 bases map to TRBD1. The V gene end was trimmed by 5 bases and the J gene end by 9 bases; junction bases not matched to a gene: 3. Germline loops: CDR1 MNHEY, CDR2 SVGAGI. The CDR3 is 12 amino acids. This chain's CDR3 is CASSPGQGRYTF. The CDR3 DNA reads TGTGCCAGCAGTCCGGGACAGGGGCGCTACACCTTC.

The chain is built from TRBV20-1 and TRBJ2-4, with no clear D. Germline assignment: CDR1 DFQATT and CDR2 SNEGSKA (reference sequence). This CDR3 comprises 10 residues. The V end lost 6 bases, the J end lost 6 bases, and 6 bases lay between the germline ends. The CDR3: CSALRNIQYF. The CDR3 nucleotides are TGCAGTGCCCTCAGAAACATTCAGTACTTC.

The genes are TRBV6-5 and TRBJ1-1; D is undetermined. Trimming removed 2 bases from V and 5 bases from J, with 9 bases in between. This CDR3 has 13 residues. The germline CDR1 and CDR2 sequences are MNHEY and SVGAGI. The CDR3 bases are TGTGCCAGCAGTTACGAGGCTCAGACTGAAGCTTTCTTT. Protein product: CASSYEAQTEAFF.

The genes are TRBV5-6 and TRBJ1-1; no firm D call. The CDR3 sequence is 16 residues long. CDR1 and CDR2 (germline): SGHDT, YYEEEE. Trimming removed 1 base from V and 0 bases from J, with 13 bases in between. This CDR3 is CASSLWAEWVNTEAFF. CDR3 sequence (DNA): TGTGCCAGCAGCTTGTGGGCAGAATGGGTGAACACTGAAGCTTTCTTT.

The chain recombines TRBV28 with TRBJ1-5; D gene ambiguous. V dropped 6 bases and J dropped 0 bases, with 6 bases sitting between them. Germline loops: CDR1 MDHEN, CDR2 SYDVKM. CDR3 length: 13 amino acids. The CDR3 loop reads CASRQPSNQPQHF. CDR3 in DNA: TGTGCCAGCAGACAGCCTAGCAATCAGCCCCAGCATTTT.

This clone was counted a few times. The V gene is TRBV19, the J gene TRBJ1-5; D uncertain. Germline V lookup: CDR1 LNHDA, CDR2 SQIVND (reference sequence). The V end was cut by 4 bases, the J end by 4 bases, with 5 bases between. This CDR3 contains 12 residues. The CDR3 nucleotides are TGTGCCAGTAGTAACTTAAATCAGCCCCAGCATTTT. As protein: CASSNLNQPQHF. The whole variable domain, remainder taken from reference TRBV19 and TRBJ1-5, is DGGITQSPKYLFRKEGQNVTLSCEQNLNHDAMYWYRQDPGQGLRLIYYSQIVNDFQKGDIAEGYSVSREKKESFPLTVTSAQKNPTAFYLCASSNLNQPQHFGDGTRLSIL.

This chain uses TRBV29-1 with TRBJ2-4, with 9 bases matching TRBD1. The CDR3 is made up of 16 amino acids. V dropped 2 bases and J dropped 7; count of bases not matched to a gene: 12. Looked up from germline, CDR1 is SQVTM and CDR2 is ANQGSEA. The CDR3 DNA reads TGCAGCGTTGAACCCCTCTTACAGGGGGCTAGGAACATTCAGTACTTC. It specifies CSVEPLLQGARNIQYF.

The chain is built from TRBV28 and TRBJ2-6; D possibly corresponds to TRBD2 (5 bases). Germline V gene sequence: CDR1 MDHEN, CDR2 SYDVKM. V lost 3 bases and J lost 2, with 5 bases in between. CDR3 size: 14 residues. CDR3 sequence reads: CASSFSAGANVLTF. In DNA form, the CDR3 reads TGTGCCAGCAGTTTTAGCGCTGGGGCCAACGTCCTGACTTTC.

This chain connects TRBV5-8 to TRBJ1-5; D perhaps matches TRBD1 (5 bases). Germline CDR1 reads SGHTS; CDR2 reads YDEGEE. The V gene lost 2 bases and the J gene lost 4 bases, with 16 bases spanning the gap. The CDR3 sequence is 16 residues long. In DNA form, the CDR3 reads TGTGCCAGCAGCTTCCCGAACCCAGGGCAGAATCAGCCCCAGCATTTT. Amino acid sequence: CASSFPNPGQNQPQHF.

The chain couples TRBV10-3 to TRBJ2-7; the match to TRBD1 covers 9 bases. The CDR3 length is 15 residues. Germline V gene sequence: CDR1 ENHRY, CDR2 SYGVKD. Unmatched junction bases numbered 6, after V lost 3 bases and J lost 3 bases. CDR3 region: CAISEPGTGNYEQYF. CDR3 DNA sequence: TGTGCCATCAGTGAACCGGGGACAGGGAACTACGAGCAGTACTTC.

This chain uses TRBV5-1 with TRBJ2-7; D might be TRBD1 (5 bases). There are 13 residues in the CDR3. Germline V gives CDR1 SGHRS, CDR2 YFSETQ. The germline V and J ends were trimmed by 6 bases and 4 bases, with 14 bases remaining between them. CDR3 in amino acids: CASNPDRDYEQYF. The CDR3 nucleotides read TGCGCCAGCAACCCTGACAGAGATTACGAGCAGTACTTC.

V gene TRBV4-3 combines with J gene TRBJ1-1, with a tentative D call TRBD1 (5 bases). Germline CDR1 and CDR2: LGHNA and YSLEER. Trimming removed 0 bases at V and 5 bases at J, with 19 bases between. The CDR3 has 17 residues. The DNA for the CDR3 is TGCGCCAGCAGCCAAGATGAAACAGGACCGCTGGGAACTGAAGCTTTCTTT. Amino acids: CASSQDETGPLGTEAFF.

Here the CDR3 DNA reads TGCAGCGCAGTGCTGAGGACTAGCGGGTATAGAGATACGCAGTATTTT. Amino acid sequence: CSAVLRTSGYRDTQYF. V gene TRBV29-1 combines with J gene TRBJ2-3; 11 bases agree with TRBD2. CDR3 length: 16 amino acids. Per germline, CDR1 SQVTM and CDR2 ANQGSEA. Trimming cost V 7 bases and J 5 bases; bases outside gene matches: 14.